The source of this T cell receptor beta chain is a study of cytomegalovirus exposure and HLA in healthy donors. Overall study findings and caveats: Fewer N-insertions than the approximately 700-donor mean were reportedly shown by an Asian-associated ancestry cluster in a later analysis.

As regards this clone: Its antigen is undetermined.

Use of 60 Vbeta and 13 Jbeta primers characterized the PCR. Produced via immunoSEQ multiplex PCR; TCRdb's table is partial and in-frame only. The sample shows 130,000 to 150,000 clones, 80% of them seen only once. The CDR3 is 14 amino acids. In germline, CDR1 is MNHEY, CDR2 SVGAGI. V lost 2 bases and J 1 base, leaving 7 bases between the germline ends. Source material: PBMCs. The chain joins TRBV6-5 to TRBJ2-3; TRBD2 is a possible D gene (5 bases). The receptor was derived from a man aged 40-55 years in good health and CMV-seropositive. CDR3 sequence: CASSYVGGTDTQYF. The CDR3 DNA is TGTGCCAGCAGTTACGTGGGAGGCACAGATACGCAGTATTTT.